The sequence of this TCR beta chain was determined in a study of cytotoxic CD8 clonotypes in ibrutinib-treated CLL. Background on the study: The patient breakdown showed approximately 11 relapsed/refractory and about 16 treatment-naive cases, with fewer than 18 IGHV unmutated. Study results and limitations: Clonality climbed at ibrutinib response, then dropped toward baseline at progression. Public clonotypes occurred uncommonly; on treatment, they contracted or remained stable.

Clones were read by immunoSEQ multiplex PCR, and TCRdb kept only the in-frame ones, dropping some. The table has 40,000 or so clones, roughly 69% seen once; the top ten hold approximately 15%. Germline V gives CDR1 MNHNY, CDR2 SVGAGI (reference sequence). The germline V and J ends were trimmed by 6 bases and 4 bases, with 21 bases remaining between them. There are 16 residues in the CDR3. A remark on this clone: The antigen is not known.

This chain joins TRBV6-6 and TRBJ1-2; TRBD1 is a possible D gene (5 bases). This receptor was obtained from a human donor with chronic lymphocytic leukemia. The sequenced sample was PBMCs, obtained after 12 months of ibrutinib treatment. Here the CDR3 reads CASRPPLGLQAYGYTF. The CDR3 coding sequence is TGTGCCAGCAGACCCCCGTTGGGGCTCCAAGCCTATGGCTACACCTTC.